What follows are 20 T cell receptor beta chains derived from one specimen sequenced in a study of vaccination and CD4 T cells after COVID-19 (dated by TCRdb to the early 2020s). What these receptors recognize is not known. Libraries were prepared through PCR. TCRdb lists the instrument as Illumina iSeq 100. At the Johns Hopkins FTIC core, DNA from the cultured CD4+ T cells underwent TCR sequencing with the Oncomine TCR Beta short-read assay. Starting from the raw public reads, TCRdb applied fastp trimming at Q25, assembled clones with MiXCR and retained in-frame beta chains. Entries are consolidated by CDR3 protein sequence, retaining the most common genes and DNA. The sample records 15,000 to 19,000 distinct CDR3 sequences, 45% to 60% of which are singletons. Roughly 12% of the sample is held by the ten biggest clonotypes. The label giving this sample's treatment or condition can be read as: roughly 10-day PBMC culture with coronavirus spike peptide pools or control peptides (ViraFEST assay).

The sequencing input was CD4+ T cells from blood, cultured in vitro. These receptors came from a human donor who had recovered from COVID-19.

The CDR3 region is CASSPGTVSLMNTEAFF. CDR3 nucleotides: TGTGCCAGCAGCCCAGGGACCGTGAGCTTGATGAACACTGAAGCTTTCTTT. The genes are TRBV11-2 and TRBJ1-1; D perhaps matches TRBD1 (5 bases). The V gene's germline CDR1 is SGHAT and CDR2 FQNNGV. The CDR3 has 17 amino acids. The V end lost 5 bases, the J end lost 0 bases, and 19 bases lay between the germline ends.

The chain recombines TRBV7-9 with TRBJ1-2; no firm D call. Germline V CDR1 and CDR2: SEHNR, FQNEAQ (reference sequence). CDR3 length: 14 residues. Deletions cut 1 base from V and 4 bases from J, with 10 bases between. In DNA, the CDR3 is TGTGCCAGCAGCTTAGGAGGAGGGTCCTATGGCTACACCTTC. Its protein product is CASSLGGGSYGYTF.

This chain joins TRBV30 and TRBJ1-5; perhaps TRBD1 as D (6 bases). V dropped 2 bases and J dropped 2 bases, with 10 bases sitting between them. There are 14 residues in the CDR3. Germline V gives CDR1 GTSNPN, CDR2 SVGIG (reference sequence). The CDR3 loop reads CAWSPGVGNQPQHF. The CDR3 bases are TGTGCCTGGAGTCCAGGGGTGGGCAATCAGCCCCAGCATTTT.

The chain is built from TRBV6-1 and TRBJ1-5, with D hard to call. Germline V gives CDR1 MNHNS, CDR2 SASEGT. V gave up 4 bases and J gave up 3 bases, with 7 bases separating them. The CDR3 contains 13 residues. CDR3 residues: CASSGQYNQPQHF. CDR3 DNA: TGTGCCAGCAGTGGTCAGTACAATCAGCCCCAGCATTTT.

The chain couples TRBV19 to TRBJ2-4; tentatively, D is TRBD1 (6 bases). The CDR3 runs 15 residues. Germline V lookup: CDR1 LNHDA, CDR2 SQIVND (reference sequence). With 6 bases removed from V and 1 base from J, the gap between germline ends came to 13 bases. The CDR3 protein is CASSHRVWAKNIQYF. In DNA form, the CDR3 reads TGTGCCAGTAGCCACAGGGTTTGGGCCAAAAACATTCAGTACTTC.

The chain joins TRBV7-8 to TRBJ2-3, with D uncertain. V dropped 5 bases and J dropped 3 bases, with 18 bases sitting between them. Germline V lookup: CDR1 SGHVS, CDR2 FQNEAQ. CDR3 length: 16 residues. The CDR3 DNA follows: TGTGCCAGCAGCCCAGGACGGTTCATCGAGACAGATACGCAGTATTTT. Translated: CASSPGRFIETDTQYF.

As DNA, the CDR3 is TGCGCCAGCAGCCAAGATACCGGGCTCGGCGGGGCCACAGATACGCAGTATTTT. It is translated as CASSQDTGLGGATDTQYF. This sequence joins TRBV4-3 and TRBJ2-3, with D possibly being TRBD2 (6 bases). The CDR3 is 18 residues long. V was clipped by 0 bases and J by 2 bases, with 18 bases between them. Germline V gives CDR1 LGHNA, CDR2 YSLEER.

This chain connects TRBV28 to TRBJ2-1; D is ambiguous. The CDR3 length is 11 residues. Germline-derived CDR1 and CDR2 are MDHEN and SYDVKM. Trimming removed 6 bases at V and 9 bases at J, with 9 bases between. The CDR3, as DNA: TGTGCCAGCAGAGAGCAAAGTGAGCAGTTCTTC. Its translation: CASREQSEQFF. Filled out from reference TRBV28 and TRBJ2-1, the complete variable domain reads DVKVTQSSRYLVKRTGEKVFLECVQDMDHENMFWYRQDPGLGLRLIYFSYDVKMKEKGDIPEGYSVSREKKERFSLILESASTNQTSMYLCASREQSEQFFGPGTRLTVL.

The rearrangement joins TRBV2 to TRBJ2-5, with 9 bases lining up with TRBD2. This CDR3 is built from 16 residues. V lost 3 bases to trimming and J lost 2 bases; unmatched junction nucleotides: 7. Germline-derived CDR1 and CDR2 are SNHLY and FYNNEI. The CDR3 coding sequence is TGTGCCAGCAGTGATTTTGGGCTAGCGGGGCAAGAGACCCAGTACTTC. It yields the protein CASSDFGLAGQETQYF.

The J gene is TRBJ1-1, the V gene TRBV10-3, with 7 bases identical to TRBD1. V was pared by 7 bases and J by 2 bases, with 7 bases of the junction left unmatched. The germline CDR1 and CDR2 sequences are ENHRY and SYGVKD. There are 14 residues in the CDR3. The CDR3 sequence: CAIMVDRVNTEAFF. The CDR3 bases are TGTGCCATCATGGTCGACAGGGTTAACACTGAAGCTTTCTTT.

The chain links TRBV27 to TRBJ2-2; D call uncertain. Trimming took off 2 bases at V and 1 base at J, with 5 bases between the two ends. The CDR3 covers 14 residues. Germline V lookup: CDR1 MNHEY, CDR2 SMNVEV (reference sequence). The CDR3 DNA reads TGTGCCAGCAGTTTAACAGAGAACACCGGGGAGCTGTTTTTT. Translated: CASSLTENTGELFF.

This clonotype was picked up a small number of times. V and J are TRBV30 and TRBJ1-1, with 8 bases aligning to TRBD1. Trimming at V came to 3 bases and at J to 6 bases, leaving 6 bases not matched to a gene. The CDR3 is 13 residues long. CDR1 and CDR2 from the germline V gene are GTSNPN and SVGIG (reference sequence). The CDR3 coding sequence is TGTGCCTGGAGCGCCGGGACAGGCCCTGAAGCTTTCTTT. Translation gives CAWSAGTGPEAFF.

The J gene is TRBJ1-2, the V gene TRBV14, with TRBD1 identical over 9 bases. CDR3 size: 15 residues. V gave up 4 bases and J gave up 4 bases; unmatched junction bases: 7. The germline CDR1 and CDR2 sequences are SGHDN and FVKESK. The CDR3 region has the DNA TGTGCCAGCAGCCCCGGGACAGGGAGCACCTATGGCTACACCTTC. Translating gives CASSPGTGSTYGYTF.

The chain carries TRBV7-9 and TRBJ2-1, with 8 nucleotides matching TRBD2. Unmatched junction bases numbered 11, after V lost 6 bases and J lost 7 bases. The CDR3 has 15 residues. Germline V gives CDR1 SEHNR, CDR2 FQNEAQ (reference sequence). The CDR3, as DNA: TGTGCCAGCAGTACCGGGACTAGGGGGGCGAATGAGCAGTTCTTC. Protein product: CASSTGTRGANEQFF. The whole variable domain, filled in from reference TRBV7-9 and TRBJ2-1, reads DTGVSQNPRHKITKRGQNVTFRCDPISEHNRLYWYRQTLGQGPEFLTYFQNEAQLEKSRLLSDRFSAERPKGSFSTLEIQRTEQGDSAMYLCASSTGTRGANEQFFGPGTRLTVL.

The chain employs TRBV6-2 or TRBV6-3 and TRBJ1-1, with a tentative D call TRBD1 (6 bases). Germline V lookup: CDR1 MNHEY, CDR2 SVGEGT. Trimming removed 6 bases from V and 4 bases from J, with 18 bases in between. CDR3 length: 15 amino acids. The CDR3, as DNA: TGTGCCAGCAGCCCCTCGGGGGGGGCAGGCACTGAAGCTTTCTTT. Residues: CASSPSGGAGTEAFF.

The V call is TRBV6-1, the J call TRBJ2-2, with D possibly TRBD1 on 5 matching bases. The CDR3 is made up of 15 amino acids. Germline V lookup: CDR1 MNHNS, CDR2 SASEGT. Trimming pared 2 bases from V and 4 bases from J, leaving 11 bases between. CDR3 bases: TGTGCCAGCAGTGAAAGACAGCAATTCACCGGGGAGCTGTTTTTT. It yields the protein CASSERQQFTGELFF.

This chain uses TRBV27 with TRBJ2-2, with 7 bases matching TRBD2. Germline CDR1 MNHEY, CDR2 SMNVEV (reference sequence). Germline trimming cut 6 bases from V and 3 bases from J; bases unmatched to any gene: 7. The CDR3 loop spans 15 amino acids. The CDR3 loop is CASRRERDYTGELFF. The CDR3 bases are TGTGCCAGCAGACGGGAGCGGGACTACACCGGGGAGCTGTTTTTT.

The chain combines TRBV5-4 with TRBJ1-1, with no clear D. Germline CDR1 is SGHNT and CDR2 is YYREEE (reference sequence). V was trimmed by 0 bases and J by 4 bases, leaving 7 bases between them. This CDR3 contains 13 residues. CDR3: CASSLVGLTEAFF. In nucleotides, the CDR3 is TGTGCCAGCAGCTTGGTAGGGCTCACTGAAGCTTTCTTT.

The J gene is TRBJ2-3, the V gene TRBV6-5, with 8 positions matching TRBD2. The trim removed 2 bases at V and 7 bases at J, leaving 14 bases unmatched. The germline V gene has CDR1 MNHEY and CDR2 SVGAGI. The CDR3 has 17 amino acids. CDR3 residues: CASSYGGLTGGLNTQYF. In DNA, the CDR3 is TGTGCCAGCAGTTACGGTGGCCTCACGGGAGGGCTAAATACGCAGTATTTT.

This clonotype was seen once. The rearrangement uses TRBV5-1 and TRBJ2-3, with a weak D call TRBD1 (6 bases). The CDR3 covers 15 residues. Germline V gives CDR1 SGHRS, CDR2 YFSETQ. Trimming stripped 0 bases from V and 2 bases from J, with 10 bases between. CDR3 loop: CASSLVRGNTDTQYF. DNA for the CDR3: TGCGCCAGCAGCTTGGTGAGGGGGAACACAGATACGCAGTATTTT.